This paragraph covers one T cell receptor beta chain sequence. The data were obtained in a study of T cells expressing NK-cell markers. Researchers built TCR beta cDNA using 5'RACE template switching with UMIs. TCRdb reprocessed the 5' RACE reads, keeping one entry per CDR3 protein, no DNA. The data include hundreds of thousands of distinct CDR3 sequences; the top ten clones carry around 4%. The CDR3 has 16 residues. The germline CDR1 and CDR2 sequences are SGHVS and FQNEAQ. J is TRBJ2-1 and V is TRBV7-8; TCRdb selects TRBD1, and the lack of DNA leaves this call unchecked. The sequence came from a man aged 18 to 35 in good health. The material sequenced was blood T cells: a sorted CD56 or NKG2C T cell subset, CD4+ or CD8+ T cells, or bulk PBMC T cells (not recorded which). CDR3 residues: CASSPGTDISYNEQFF.